This is a list of T cell receptor beta chains from one sample in a study of control samples from healthy donors and cancer patients. Only in-frame clones appear in the TCRdb table, and some are missing; sequencing was by immunoSEQ multiplex PCR. Of some 200,000 clones listed, 91% are singletons. Sequencing used blood. The receptors come from a woman aged 30 to 39 in good health. Both conserved end residues are part of each CDR3. The D gene is left open where the match is weak. Size is omitted from some rows. Given values are once, few, many or a class for expanded clones.

clone_size j_call d_call v_call cdr3_aa cdr3_nt
once TRBJ2-3 - TRBV4-2 CASSQEWGSTDTQYF TGTGCCAGCAGCCAAGAGTGGGGGAGCACAGATACGCAGTATTTT
- TRBJ1-4 - TRBV3-1/TRBV3-2 CASSHPLGEKLFF TGTGCCAGCAGCCATCCCTTAGGGGAAAAACTGTTTTTT
- TRBJ1-6 - TRBV11-2 CASSLQGYNSPLHF TGTGCCAGCAGCTTACAGGGGTATAATTCACCCCTCCACTTT
- TRBJ2-2 - TRBV29-1 CSGGRTNTGELFF TGCAGCGGCGGACGAACGAACACCGGGGAGCTGTTTTTT
- TRBJ2-7 TRBD1 TRBV25-1 CASSEVAGGHEQYF TGTGCCAGCAGTGAGGTAGCAGGGGGCCACGAGCAGTACTTC
- TRBJ2-4 - TRBV5-1 CASSLLARGSDIQYF TGCGCCAGCAGCTTGCTCGCTAGGGGGAGCGACATTCAGTACTTC
few TRBJ2-1 TRBD1 TRBV3-1/TRBV3-2 CASSLQQGFGEQFF TGTGCCAGCAGCCTCCAACAGGGGTTTGGGGAGCAGTTCTTC
few TRBJ1-1 - TRBV19 CASSIQANTEAFF TGTGCCAGTAGTATACAGGCGAACACTGAAGCTTTCTTT
- TRBJ1-4 - TRBV2 CASSEDRGGEKLFF TGTGCCAGCAGTGAAGACCGGGGTGGCGAAAAACTGTTTTTT
- TRBJ1-1 TRBD1 TRBV7-9 CASSPRDRNTEAFF TGTGCCAGCAGCCCGAGGGACAGGAACACTGAAGCTTTCTTT
- TRBJ2-5 TRBD2 TRBV10-3 CAIMASGEETQYF TGTGCCATCATGGCTAGCGGAGAAGAGACCCAGTACTTC
- TRBJ2-7 TRBD1 TRBV6-6 CASSYGTASYEQYF TGTGCCAGCAGTTACGGGACAGCTTCTTACGAGCAGTACTTC
- TRBJ2-3 TRBD2 TRBV6-6 CASSSSGGGTDTQYF TGTGCCAGCAGCTCTAGCGGGGGGGGGACAGATACGCAGTATTTT
- TRBJ1-2 TRBD1 TRBV18 CASSPGTGVGYTF TGTGCCAGCTCACCAGGGACAGGGGTTGGCTACACCTTC
- TRBJ1-2 TRBD1 TRBV14 CASSQLTGDYGYTF TGTGCCAGCAGCCAATTGACAGGGGACTATGGCTACACCTTC
- TRBJ1-3 - TRBV11-2 CASSLGPRISGNTIYF TGTGCCAGCAGCTTAGGTCCCAGGATCTCTGGAAACACCATATATTTT
- TRBJ2-1 TRBD2 TRBV7-9 CASTLAGGPGDEQFF TGTGCCAGCACTCTAGCGGGAGGGCCCGGAGATGAGCAGTTCTTC
- TRBJ2-6 TRBD1 TRBV3-1/TRBV3-2 CASSQGTGGSPGANVLTF TGTGCCAGCAGCCAAGGGACAGGGGGCTCCCCTGGGGCCAACGTCCTGACTTTC
few TRBJ2-5 - TRBV7-3 CASSLSYWETQYF TGTGCCAGCAGCCTAAGTTACTGGGAGACCCAGTACTTC
- TRBJ2-7 TRBD2 TRBV29-1 CSVEFLAGGGHEQYF TGCAGCGTTGAATTCCTAGCGGGAGGGGGCCACGAGCAGTACTTC
- TRBJ2-7 TRBD2 TRBV11-1 CASSSGLAGPYEQYF TGTGCCAGCAGCTCGGGACTAGCGGGACCCTACGAGCAGTACTTC
- TRBJ2-7 TRBD2 TRBV3-1/TRBV3-2 CASSFLAGTYEQYF TGTGCCAGCAGCTTCCTAGCGGGAACCTACGAGCAGTACTTC
- TRBJ2-7 TRBD2 TRBV4-2 CASSQDRAGGKNEQYF TGTGCCAGCAGCCAAGATCGGGCGGGAGGTAAGAACGAGCAGTACTTC
- TRBJ2-7 TRBD1 TRBV6-5 CASRTGAYEQYF TGTGCCAGCAGGACAGGGGCCTACGAGCAGTACTTC
- TRBJ1-3 - TRBV28 CASRESGNTIYF TGTGCCAGCAGGGAATCTGGAAACACCATATATTTT
- TRBJ1-3 TRBD1 TRBV6-6 CASRGDSWSSGNTIYF TGTGCCAGCAGAGGGGACAGTTGGAGCTCTGGAAACACCATATATTTT
- TRBJ1-6 TRBD1 TRBV7-9 CASSLRDSYNSPLHF TGTGCCAGCAGCTTAAGGGACAGTTATAATTCACCCCTCCACTTT
few TRBJ2-7 TRBD2 TRBV7-9 CASAWASGGEQYF TGTGCCAGCGCTTGGGCTAGCGGGGGCGAGCAGTACTTC
- TRBJ2-1 - TRBV5-5 CASSLVEGRSNEQFF TGTGCCAGCAGCTTGGTGGAGGGCCGGAGTAATGAGCAGTTCTTC
- TRBJ1-1 - TRBV7-9 CASSLVVTEAFF TGTGCCAGCAGCTTAGTGGTCACTGAAGCTTTCTTT
- TRBJ2-3 TRBD1 TRBV5-1 CASSYGQGLDTQYF TGCGCCAGCAGCTACGGACAGGGGTTAGATACGCAGTATTTT